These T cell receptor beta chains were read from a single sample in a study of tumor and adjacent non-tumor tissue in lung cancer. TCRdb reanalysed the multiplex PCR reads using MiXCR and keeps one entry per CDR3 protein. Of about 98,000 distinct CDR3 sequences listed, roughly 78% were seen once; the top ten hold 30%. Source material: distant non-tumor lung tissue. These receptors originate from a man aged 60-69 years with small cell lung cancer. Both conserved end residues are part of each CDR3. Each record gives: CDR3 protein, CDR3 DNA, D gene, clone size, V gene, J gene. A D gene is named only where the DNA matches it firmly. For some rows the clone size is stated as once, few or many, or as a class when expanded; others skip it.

cdr3_aa: CASQKLQGDDEQFF; cdr3_nt: TGTGCCAGTCAGAAGCTGCAGGGCGACGATGAACAGTTCTTC; d_call: .; clone_size: .; v_call: TRBV11-2; j_call: TRBJ2-1
cdr3_aa: CVSNYSTGFGTQYF; cdr3_nt: TGTGTCAGCAACTACTCCACAGGGTTCGGGACCCAGTACTTC; d_call: .; clone_size: .; v_call: TRBV7-9; j_call: TRBJ2-5
cdr3_aa: CASSTTGGEQYF; cdr3_nt: TGTGCCAGCAGTACCACAGGGGGCGAGCAGTACTTC; d_call: TRBD1; clone_size: few; v_call: TRBV28; j_call: TRBJ2-7
cdr3_aa: CASSVQAGRPEQYF; cdr3_nt: TGTGCCAGCAGCGTACAAGCGGGGAGACCCGAGCAGTACTTC; d_call: TRBD2; clone_size: .; v_call: TRBV7-2; j_call: TRBJ2-7
cdr3_aa: CASSLQGINTEAFF; cdr3_nt: TGTGCCAGCAGCCTGCAGGGGATCAACACTGAAGCTTTCTTT; d_call: .; clone_size: few; v_call: TRBV11-3; j_call: TRBJ1-1
cdr3_aa: CASSMGVAGGSGEQFF; cdr3_nt: TGTGCCAGCAGCATGGGAGTAGCAGGAGGGTCTGGTGAGCAGTTCTTC; d_call: .; clone_size: .; v_call: TRBV11-2; j_call: TRBJ2-1
cdr3_aa: CTNRSNDRDAGYTF; cdr3_nt: TGTACCAACAGATCTAACGACAGGGACGCTGGCTACACCTTC; d_call: TRBD1; clone_size: .; v_call: TRBV6-5; j_call: TRBJ1-2
cdr3_aa: CASSLGHLDIQYF; cdr3_nt: TGTGCCAGCAGTTTGGGACATCTGGACATTCAGTACTTC; d_call: .; clone_size: medium-sized; v_call: TRBV12-3/TRBV12-4; j_call: TRBJ2-4
cdr3_aa: CSSSFVGENIQYF; cdr3_nt: TGTTCCAGCAGTTTTGTGGGGGAAAACATTCAGTACTTC; d_call: .; clone_size: .; v_call: TRBV12-3/TRBV12-4; j_call: TRBJ2-4
cdr3_aa: CISSDSRQGKEYF; cdr3_nt: TGTATCAGCAGTGACTCGAGGCAGGGTAAGGAGTATTTT; d_call: .; clone_size: .; v_call: TRBV6-2/TRBV6-3; j_call: TRBJ2-3
cdr3_aa: CASSRGTGAYNELLF; cdr3_nt: TGTGCCAGCAGCCGAGGGACCGGAGCCTACAATGAGCTGCTCTTC; d_call: .; clone_size: once; v_call: TRBV14; j_call: TRBJ2-1
cdr3_aa: CASSQESYLGVRGLNEQFF; cdr3_nt: TGTGCCAGCAGCCAAGAAAGCTACCTGGGTGTGCGGGGCCTAAATGAGCAGTTCTTC; d_call: .; clone_size: many; v_call: TRBV4-2; j_call: TRBJ2-1
cdr3_aa: CSARGPSGKTGSTGELFF; cdr3_nt: TGCAGTGCTAGAGGTCCTAGCGGGAAGACCGGGTCCACCGGGGAGCTGTTTTTT; d_call: TRBD2; clone_size: .; v_call: TRBV20-1; j_call: TRBJ2-2
cdr3_aa: CASLRGAPDHNSPLHF; cdr3_nt: TGTGCCAGCCTCCGTGGGGCTCCTGACCATAATTCGCCCCTCCACTTT; d_call: .; clone_size: once; v_call: TRBV6-9; j_call: TRBJ1-6
cdr3_aa: CASSFVGRPDTQYF; cdr3_nt: TGTGCCAGCAGTTTCGTCGGGCGGCCAGATACGCAGTATTTT; d_call: .; clone_size: .; v_call: TRBV28; j_call: TRBJ2-3
cdr3_aa: CASSLRIREAQYF; cdr3_nt: TGTGCCAGCAGCTTGAGAATTCGGGAGGCCCAGTATTTC; d_call: TRBD2; clone_size: .; v_call: TRBV5-6; j_call: TRBJ2-5
cdr3_aa: CASNRDRGETQYF; cdr3_nt: TGTGCAAGCAACCGGGACCGTGGAGAGACCCAGTACTTC; d_call: .; clone_size: .; v_call: TRBV11-2; j_call: TRBJ2-5
cdr3_aa: CTSSLGGTVYGYTF; cdr3_nt: TGTACCAGCAGCTTGGGCGGGACCGTGTATGGCTACACCTTC; d_call: .; clone_size: .; v_call: TRBV5-8; j_call: TRBJ1-2
cdr3_aa: CPSSLGSAPSTDTQYF; cdr3_nt: TGTCCTAGCAGCTTAGGTAGTGCTCCTAGCACAGATACGCAGTATTTT; d_call: .; clone_size: .; v_call: TRBV7-7; j_call: TRBJ2-3
cdr3_aa: CASNSQGVDIEALF; cdr3_nt: TGTGCCAGCAACTCCCAGGGGGTGGACATTGAAGCTCTCTTT; d_call: TRBD1; clone_size: .; v_call: TRBV6-5; j_call: TRBJ1-1
cdr3_aa: CACSFERGGGTPTDTRYF; cdr3_nt: TGTGCCTGCAGTTTTGAACGGGGCGGGGGTACCCCCACAGATACGCGGTATTTT; d_call: TRBD2; clone_size: once; v_call: TRBV28; j_call: TRBJ2-3
cdr3_aa: CASSPRLDNEQFF; cdr3_nt: TGTGCCAGCAGCCCCAGACTTGATAATGAGCAGTTCTTC; d_call: .; clone_size: many; v_call: TRBV13; j_call: TRBJ2-1
cdr3_aa: CASCIRGGATGELFF; cdr3_nt: TGTGCCAGCTGTATTCGGGGGGGCGCGACCGGGGAGCTGTTTTTT; d_call: TRBD2; clone_size: .; v_call: TRBV6-6; j_call: TRBJ2-2
cdr3_aa: CASTSKRNYNEQFF; cdr3_nt: TGTGCCAGCACCTCTAAGAGGAACTACAATGAGCAGTTCTTC; d_call: .; clone_size: .; v_call: TRBV11-2; j_call: TRBJ2-1
cdr3_aa: CASSLMASGGNEQFF; cdr3_nt: TGTGCCAGCAGCTTGATGGCTAGTGGGGGCAATGAGCAGTTCTTC; d_call: .; clone_size: once; v_call: TRBV5-6; j_call: TRBJ2-1
cdr3_aa: CACSLDFLSEGQYF; cdr3_nt: TGTGCCTGCAGCTTAGATTTTCTCAGTGAAGGGCAGTATTTT; d_call: .; clone_size: .; v_call: TRBV11-2; j_call: TRBJ2-3
cdr3_aa: CSAREGQGFTEAFF; cdr3_nt: TGCAGTGCTAGGGAGGGACAGGGCTTCACTGAAGCTTTCTTT; d_call: TRBD1; clone_size: many; v_call: TRBV20-1; j_call: TRBJ1-1
cdr3_aa: CASSQTGGALADTQYF; cdr3_nt: TGTGCCAGCAGTCAAACAGGGGGCGCCCTGGCAGATACGCAGTATTTT; d_call: TRBD1; clone_size: .; v_call: TRBV2; j_call: TRBJ2-3
cdr3_aa: CNAKSRGGRSSQPQHF; cdr3_nt: TGCAATGCTAAGTCCAGGGGAGGACGGAGCAGTCAGCCCCAGCATTTT; d_call: .; clone_size: .; v_call: TRBV20-1; j_call: TRBJ1-5
cdr3_aa: CVSNSVGFAEPFF; cdr3_nt: TGTGTCAGCAACTCGGTCGGGTTCGCTGAACCTTTCTTT; d_call: .; clone_size: .; v_call: TRBV28; j_call: TRBJ1-1
cdr3_aa: CASSPRNYNEQFF; cdr3_nt: TGCGCCAGCAGCCCACGTAACTACAATGAGCAGTTCTTC; d_call: .; clone_size: .; v_call: TRBV4-1; j_call: TRBJ2-1
cdr3_aa: CASRLQPQETQYF; cdr3_nt: TGTGCCAGCAGATTACAACCCCAAGAGACCCAGTACTTC; d_call: .; clone_size: .; v_call: TRBV11-1; j_call: TRBJ2-5
cdr3_aa: CTSSQSGLFDTQYF; cdr3_nt: TGCACCAGCAGCCAATCCGGACTATTCGATACGCAGTATTTT; d_call: .; clone_size: .; v_call: TRBV4-1; j_call: TRBJ2-3
cdr3_aa: CASSQEGQGISGELFF; cdr3_nt: TGCGCCAGCAGCCAAGAAGGACAGGGGATTTCCGGGGAGCTGTTTTTT; d_call: TRBD1; clone_size: many; v_call: TRBV4-1; j_call: TRBJ2-2
cdr3_aa: CSVRGVAGSDTQYF; cdr3_nt: TGCAGTGTCCGGGGAGTAGCGGGATCGGATACGCAGTATTTT; d_call: TRBD2; clone_size: .; v_call: TRBV20-1; j_call: TRBJ2-3
cdr3_aa: CANSSIPGFYGYTF; cdr3_nt: TGTGCGAACAGCTCGATCCCGGGATTCTATGGCTACACCTTC; d_call: .; clone_size: .; v_call: TRBV7-8; j_call: TRBJ1-2
cdr3_aa: CSAFGGHEYGYTF; cdr3_nt: TGCAGTGCTTTCGGGGGGCACGAATATGGCTACACTTTC; d_call: .; clone_size: .; v_call: TRBV20-1; j_call: TRBJ1-2
cdr3_aa: CASILGNEQFF; cdr3_nt: TGTGCCAGTATCCTGGGCAATGAGCAGTTCTTC; d_call: .; clone_size: .; v_call: TRBV6-6; j_call: TRBJ2-1
cdr3_aa: CASSQVSLNIEAFF; cdr3_nt: TGTGCCAGCAGTCAGGTTTCTCTGAACATTGAAGCTTTCTTT; d_call: .; clone_size: .; v_call: TRBV12-3/TRBV12-4; j_call: TRBJ1-1
cdr3_aa: CASSLAGEGSYEQYF; cdr3_nt: TGTGCCAGCAGCCTCGCTGGGGAAGGCTCCTACGAGCAGTATTTC; d_call: .; clone_size: .; v_call: TRBV6-2/TRBV6-3; j_call: TRBJ2-7
cdr3_aa: CASSPAAETQNF; cdr3_nt: TGTGCCAGCAGCCCCGCGGCAGAGACCCAGAACTTC; d_call: .; clone_size: once; v_call: TRBV12-3/TRBV12-4; j_call: TRBJ2-5
cdr3_aa: CGVEDTVPYRNGEKPFF; cdr3_nt: TGCGGCGTTGAAGATACGGTCCCGTATAGGAATGGGGAAAAACCGTTTTTT; d_call: .; clone_size: once; v_call: TRBV29-1; j_call: TRBJ1-4
cdr3_aa: CASSSRPNTDTQYF; cdr3_nt: TGCGCCAGCAGCTCGAGACCCAACACAGATACGCAGTATTTT; d_call: .; clone_size: .; v_call: TRBV5-1; j_call: TRBJ2-3
cdr3_aa: CASLQQGSRSDTQYF; cdr3_nt: TGTGCCAGCCTCCAACAGGGCAGTAGGTCAGATACGCAGTATTTT; d_call: .; clone_size: many; v_call: TRBV6-6; j_call: TRBJ2-3
cdr3_aa: CASSRLGDVQLQHF; cdr3_nt: TGTGCTAGCAGCAGATTAGGGGACGTGCAGCTCCAGCATTTT; d_call: .; clone_size: once; v_call: TRBV5-5; j_call: TRBJ1-5
cdr3_aa: CASSLRSGVSNGEQLF; cdr3_nt: TGCGCCAGCAGCTTGCGTTCGGGAGTTAGTAATGGTGAGCAGTTATTC; d_call: .; clone_size: .; v_call: TRBV5-1; j_call: TRBJ2-1
cdr3_aa: CASCQVGHEQYF; cdr3_nt: TGCGCCAGCTGCCAAGTGGGACATGAGCAGTACTTC; d_call: .; clone_size: .; v_call: TRBV4-1; j_call: TRBJ2-7
cdr3_aa: CTSSLRISYNEQFF; cdr3_nt: TGTACCAGCAGCTTGAGGATTAGCTACAATGAGCAGTTCTTC; d_call: .; clone_size: .; v_call: TRBV5-5; j_call: TRBJ2-1
cdr3_aa: CASSRSVSGAKVLTF; cdr3_nt: TGTGCCAGCAGTCGGTCAGTCTCTGGGGCCAAGGTCCTGACTTTC; d_call: .; clone_size: .; v_call: TRBV5-4; j_call: TRBJ2-6
cdr3_aa: CSVEDRQRTGTQYF; cdr3_nt: TGCAGCGTTGAAGACCGGCAGCGTACAGGTACGCAGTATTTT; d_call: .; clone_size: .; v_call: TRBV29-1; j_call: TRBJ2-3